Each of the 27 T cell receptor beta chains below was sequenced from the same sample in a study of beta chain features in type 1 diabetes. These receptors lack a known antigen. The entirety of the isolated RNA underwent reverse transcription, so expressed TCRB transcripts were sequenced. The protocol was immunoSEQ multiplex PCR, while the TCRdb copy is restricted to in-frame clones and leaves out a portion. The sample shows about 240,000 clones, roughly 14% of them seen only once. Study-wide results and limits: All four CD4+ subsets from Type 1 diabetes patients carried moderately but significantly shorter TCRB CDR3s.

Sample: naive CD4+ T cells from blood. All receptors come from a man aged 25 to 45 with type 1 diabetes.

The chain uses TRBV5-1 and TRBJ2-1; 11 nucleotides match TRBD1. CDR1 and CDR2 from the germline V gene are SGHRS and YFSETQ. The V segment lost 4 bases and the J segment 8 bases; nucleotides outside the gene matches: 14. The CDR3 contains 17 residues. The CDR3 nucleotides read TGCGCCAGCAGCAGAGATCCTCCGGGACAGGGGGGCGATGAGCAGTTCTTC. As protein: CASSRDPPGQGGDEQFF. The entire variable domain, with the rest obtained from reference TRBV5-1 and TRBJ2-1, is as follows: KAGVTQTPRYLIKTRGQQVTLSCSPISGHRSVSWYQQTPGQGLQFLFEYFSETQRNKGNFPGRFSGRQFSNSRSEMNVSTLELGDSALYLCASSRDPPGQGGDEQFFGPGTRLTVL.

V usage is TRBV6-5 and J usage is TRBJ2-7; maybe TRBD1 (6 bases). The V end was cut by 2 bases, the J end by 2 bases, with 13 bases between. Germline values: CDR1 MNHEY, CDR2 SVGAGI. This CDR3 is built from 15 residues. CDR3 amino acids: CASSYSGRGTYEQYF. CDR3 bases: TGTGCCAGCAGTTACAGTGGCAGGGGAACCTACGAGCAGTACTTC.

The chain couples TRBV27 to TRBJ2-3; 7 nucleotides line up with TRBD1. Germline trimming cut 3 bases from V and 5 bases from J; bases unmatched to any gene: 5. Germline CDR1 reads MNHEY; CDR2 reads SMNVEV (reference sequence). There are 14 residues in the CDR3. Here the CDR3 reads CASSFTGARDTQYF. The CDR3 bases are TGTGCCAGCAGTTTCACAGGGGCCAGAGATACGCAGTATTTT.

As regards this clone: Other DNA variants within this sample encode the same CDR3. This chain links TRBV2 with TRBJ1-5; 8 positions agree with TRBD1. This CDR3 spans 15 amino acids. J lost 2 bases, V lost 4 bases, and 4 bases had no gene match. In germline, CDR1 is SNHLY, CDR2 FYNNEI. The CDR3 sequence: CASSVSGQGNQPQHF. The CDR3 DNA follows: TGTGCCAGCAGTGTCTCGGGACAGGGCAATCAGCCCCAGCATTTT.

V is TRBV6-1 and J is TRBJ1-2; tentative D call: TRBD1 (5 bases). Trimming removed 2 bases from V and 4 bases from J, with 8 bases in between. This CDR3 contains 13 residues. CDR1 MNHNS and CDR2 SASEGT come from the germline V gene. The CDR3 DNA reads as TGTGCCAGCAGTGAACGTGACAGCTATGGCTACACCTTC. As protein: CASSERDSYGYTF.

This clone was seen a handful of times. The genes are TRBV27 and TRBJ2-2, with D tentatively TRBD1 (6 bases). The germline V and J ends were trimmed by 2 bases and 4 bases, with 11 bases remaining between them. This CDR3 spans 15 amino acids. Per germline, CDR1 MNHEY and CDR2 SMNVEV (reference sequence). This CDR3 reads CASSLQGSSTGELFF. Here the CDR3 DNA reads TGTGCCAGCAGTTTACAGGGGAGTAGCACCGGGGAGCTGTTTTTT.

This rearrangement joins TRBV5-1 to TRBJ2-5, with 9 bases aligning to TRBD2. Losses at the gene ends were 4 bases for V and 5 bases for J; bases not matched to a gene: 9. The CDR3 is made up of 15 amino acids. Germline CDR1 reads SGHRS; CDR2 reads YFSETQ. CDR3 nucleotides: TGCGCCAGCAGCCAGGACGGGACTAGCTGGGAGACCCAGTACTTC. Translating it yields CASSQDGTSWETQYF. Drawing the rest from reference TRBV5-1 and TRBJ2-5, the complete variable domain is KAGVTQTPRYLIKTRGQQVTLSCSPISGHRSVSWYQQTPGQGLQFLFEYFSETQRNKGNFPGRFSGRQFSNSRSEMNVSTLELGDSALYLCASSQDGTSWETQYFGPGTRLLVL.

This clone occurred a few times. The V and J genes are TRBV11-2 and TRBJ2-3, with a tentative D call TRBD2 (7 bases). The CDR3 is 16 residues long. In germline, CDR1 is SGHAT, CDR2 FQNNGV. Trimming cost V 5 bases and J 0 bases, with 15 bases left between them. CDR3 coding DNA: TGTGCCAGCAGCCTGATCGCGGGGGCTAGCACAGATACGCAGTATTTT. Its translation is CASSLIAGASTDTQYF.

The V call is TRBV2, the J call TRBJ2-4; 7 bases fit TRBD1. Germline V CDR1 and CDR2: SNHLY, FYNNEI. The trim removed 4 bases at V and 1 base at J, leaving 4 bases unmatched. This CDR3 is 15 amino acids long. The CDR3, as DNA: TGTGCCAGCAGTGCAGGGGGTTTGGCCAAAAACATTCAGTACTTC. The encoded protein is CASSAGGLAKNIQYF. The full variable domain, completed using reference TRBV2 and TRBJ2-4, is EPEVTQTPSHQVTQMGQEVILRCVPISNHLYFYWYRQILGQKVEFLVSFYNNEISEKSEIFDDQFSVERPDGSNFTLKIRSTKLEDSAMYFCASSAGGLAKNIQYFGAGTRLSVL.

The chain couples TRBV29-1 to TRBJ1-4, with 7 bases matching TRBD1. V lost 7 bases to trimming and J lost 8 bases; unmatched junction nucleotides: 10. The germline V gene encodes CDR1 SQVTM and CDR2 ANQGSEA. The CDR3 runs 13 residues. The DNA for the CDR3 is TGCAGCGCAGGGGGACACGGGCGAGAAAAACTGTTTTTT. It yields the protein CSAGGHGREKLFF.

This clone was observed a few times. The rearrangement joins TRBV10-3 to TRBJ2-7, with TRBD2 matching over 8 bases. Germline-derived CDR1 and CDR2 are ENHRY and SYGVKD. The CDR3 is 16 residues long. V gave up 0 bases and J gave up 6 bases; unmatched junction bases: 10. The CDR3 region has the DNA TGTGCCATCAGTGAGTCGAATAGCGGGGTGGGGCGCGAGCAGTACTTC. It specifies CAISESNSGVGREQYF.

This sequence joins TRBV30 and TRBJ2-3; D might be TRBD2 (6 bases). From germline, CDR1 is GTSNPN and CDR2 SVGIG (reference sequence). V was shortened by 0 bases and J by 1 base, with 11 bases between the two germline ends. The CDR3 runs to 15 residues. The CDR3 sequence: CAWSVGRGRTDTQYF. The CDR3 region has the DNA TGTGCCTGGAGTGTAGGGCGGGGACGCACAGATACGCAGTATTTT.

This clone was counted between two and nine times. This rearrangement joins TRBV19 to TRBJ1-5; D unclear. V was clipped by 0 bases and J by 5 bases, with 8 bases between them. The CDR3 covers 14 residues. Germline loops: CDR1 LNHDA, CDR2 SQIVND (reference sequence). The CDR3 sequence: CASSIEGSHQPQHF. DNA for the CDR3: TGTGCCAGTAGTATAGAGGGCAGTCATCAGCCCCAGCATTTT.

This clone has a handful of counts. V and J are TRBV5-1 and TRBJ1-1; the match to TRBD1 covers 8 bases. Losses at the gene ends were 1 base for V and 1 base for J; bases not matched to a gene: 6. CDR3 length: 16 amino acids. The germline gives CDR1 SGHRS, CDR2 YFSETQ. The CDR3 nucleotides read TGCGCCAGCAGCTTGACCCGACAGGGGCAGAACACTGAAGCTTTCTTT. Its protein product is CASSLTRQGQNTEAFF.

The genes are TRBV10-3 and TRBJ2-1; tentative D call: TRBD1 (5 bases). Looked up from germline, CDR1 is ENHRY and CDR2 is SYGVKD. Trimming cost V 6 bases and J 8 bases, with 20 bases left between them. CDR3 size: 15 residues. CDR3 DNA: TGTGCCATCAGCCATCCGGCCTCAGGGATGTATGAGCAGTTCTTC. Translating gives CAISHPASGMYEQFF.

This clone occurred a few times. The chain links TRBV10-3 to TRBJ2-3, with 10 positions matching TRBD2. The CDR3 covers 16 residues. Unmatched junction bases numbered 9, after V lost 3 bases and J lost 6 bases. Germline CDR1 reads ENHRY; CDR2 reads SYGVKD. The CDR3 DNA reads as TGTGCCATCAGTGAACAGGCTAGCGGGAGACGTGATACGCAGTATTTT. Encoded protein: CAISEQASGRRDTQYF.

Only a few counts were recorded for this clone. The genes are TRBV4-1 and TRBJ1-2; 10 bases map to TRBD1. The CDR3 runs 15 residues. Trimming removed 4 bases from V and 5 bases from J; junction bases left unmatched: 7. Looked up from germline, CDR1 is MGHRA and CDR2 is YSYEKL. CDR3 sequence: CASSPAGTGEYGYTF. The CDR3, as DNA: TGCGCCAGCAGCCCCGCCGGGACAGGGGAATATGGCTACACCTTC.

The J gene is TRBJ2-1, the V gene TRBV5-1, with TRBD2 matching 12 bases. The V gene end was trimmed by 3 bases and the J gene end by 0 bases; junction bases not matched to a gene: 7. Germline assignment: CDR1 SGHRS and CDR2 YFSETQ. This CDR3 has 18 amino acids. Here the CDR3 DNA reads TGCGCCAGCAGCTCCCTAGCGGGAGGGTCGAACTCCTACAATGAGCAGTTCTTC. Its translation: CASSSLAGGSNSYNEQFF.

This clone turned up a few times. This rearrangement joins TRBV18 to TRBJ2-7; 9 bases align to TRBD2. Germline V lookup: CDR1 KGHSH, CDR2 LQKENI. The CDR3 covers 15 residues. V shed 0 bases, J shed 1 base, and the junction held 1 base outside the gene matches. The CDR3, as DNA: TGTGCCAGCTCACCACCCCTAGCGGGATCCTACGAGCAGTACTTC. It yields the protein CASSPPLAGSYEQYF.

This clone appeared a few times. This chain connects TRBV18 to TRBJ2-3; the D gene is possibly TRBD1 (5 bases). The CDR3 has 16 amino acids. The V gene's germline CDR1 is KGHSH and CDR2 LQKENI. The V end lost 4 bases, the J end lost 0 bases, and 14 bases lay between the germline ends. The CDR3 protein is CASSLQTVTSTDTQYF. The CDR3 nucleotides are TGTGCCAGCTCACTCCAGACAGTAACTAGCACAGATACGCAGTATTTT.

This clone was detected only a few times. The CDR3 DNA follows: TGTGCCAGTAGTATAGTTTACAGTGAAGTGGCTTTCTTT. Its protein product is CASSIVYSEVAFF. V and J are TRBV19 and TRBJ1-1; D call uncertain. CDR3 length: 13 residues. V was clipped by 1 base and J by 11 bases, with 14 bases between them. Looked up from germline, CDR1 is LNHDA and CDR2 is SQIVND (reference sequence).

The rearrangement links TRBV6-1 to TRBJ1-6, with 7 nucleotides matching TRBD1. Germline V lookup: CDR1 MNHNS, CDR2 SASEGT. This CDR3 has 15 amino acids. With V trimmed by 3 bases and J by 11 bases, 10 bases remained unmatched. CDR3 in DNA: TGTGCCAGCAGTGAGACAGGGAGTTTTTTGACACCCCTCCACTTT. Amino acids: CASSETGSFLTPLHF.

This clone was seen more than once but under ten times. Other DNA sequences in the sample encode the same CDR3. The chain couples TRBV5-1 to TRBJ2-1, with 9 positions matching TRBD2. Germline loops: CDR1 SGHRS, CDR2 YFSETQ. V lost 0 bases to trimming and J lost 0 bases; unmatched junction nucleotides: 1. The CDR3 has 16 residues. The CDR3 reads CASSLGSGSSYNEQFF. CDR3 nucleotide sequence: TGCGCCAGCAGCTTGGGTAGCGGGAGCTCCTACAATGAGCAGTTCTTC.

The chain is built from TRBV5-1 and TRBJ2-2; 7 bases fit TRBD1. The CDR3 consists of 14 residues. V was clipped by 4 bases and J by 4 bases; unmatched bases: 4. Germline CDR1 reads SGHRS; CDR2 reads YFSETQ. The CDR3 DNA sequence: TGCGCCAGCAGCGGGACAGCGAGCACCGGGGAGCTGTTTTTT. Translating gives CASSGTASTGELFF.

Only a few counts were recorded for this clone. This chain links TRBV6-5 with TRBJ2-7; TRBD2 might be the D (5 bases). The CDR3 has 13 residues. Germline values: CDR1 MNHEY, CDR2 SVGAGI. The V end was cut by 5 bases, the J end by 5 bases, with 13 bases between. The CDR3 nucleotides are TGTGCCAGCAGTAACCCGGGGTTGCACGAGCAGTACTTC. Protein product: CASSNPGLHEQYF.

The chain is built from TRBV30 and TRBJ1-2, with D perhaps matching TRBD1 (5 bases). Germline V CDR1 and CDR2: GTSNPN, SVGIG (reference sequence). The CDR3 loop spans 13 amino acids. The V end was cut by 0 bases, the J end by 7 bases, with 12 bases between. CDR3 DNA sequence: TGTGCCTGGAGTGTATTGGGGGGGGGTGGCTACACCTTC. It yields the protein CAWSVLGGGGYTF.

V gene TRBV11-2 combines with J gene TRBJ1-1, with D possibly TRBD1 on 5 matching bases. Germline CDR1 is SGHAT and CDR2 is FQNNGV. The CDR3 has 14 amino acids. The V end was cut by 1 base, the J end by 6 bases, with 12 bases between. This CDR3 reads CASSLGPGGAEAFF. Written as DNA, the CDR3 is TGTGCCAGCAGCTTAGGTCCGGGAGGGGCTGAAGCTTTCTTT.